The clone carrying this T cell receptor (beta chain) has only one observation. The target antigen is unknown. This entry is derived from a study of cytomegalovirus exposure and HLA in healthy donors. Overall study context: A prior study identified 117 million unique TCR beta sequences from about 179 million T cells.

Germline loops: CDR1 SGHRS, CDR2 YFSETQ. V gave up 2 bases and J gave up 5 bases; unmatched junction bases: 4. There are 14 residues in the CDR3. The PCR had 60 Vbeta and 13 Jbeta primers. The assay was immunoSEQ multiplex PCR, and TCRdb's table has in-frame clones only and misses some. The sample gives 70,000 to 95,000 clones, more than 75% of which show up once; roughly 2% is in the top ten. Findings of the study overall: Cytomegalovirus association was listed for 150 or so TCR beta chains. In an earlier analysis, most TCR beta V segments were productive about 87% or about 30% of the time.

This sequence was found in a man younger than 35 in good health and CMV-seronegative. The chain combines TRBV5-1 with TRBJ2-5, with 9 positions matching TRBD1. Source material: PBMCs. The CDR3 loop reads CASSFGTGLETQYF. DNA of the CDR3: TGCGCCAGCAGCTTCGGGACAGGGCTGGAGACCCAGTACTTC. The full variable domain, completed using reference TRBV5-1 and TRBJ2-5, is KAGVTQTPRYLIKTRGQQVTLSCSPISGHRSVSWYQQTPGQGLQFLFEYFSETQRNKGNFPGRFSGRQFSNSRSEMNVSTLELGDSALYLCASSFGTGLETQYFGPGTRLLVL.